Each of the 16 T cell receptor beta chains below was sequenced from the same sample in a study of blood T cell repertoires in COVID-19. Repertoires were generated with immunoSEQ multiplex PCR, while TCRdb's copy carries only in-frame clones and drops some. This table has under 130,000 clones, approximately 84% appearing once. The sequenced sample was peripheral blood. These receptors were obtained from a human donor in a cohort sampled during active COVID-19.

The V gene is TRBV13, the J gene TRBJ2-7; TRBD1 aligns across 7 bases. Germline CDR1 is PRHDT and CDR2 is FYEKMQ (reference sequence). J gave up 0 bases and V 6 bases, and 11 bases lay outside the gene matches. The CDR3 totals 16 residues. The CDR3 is CASSSPAGGPSYEQYF. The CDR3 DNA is TGTGCCAGCAGTTCTCCTGCAGGGGGTCCCTCCTACGAGCAGTACTTC. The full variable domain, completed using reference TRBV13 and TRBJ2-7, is AAGVIQSPRHLIKEKRETATLKCYPIPRHDTVYWYQQGPGQDPQFLISFYEKMQSDKGSIPDRFSAQQFSDYHSELNMSSLELGDSALYFCASSSPAGGPSYEQYFGPGTRLTVT.

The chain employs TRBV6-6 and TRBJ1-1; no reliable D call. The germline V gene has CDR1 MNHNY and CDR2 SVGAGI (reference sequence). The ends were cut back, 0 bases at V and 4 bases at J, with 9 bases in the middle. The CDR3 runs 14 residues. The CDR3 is CASSYSEGGTEAFF. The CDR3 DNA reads TGTGCCAGCAGTTACTCCGAGGGTGGCACTGAAGCTTTCTTT.

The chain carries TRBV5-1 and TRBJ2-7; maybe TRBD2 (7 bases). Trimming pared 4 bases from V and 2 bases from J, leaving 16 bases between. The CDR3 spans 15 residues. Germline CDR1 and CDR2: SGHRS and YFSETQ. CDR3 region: CASSMGGQQAYEQYF. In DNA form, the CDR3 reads TGCGCCAGCAGCATGGGGGGGCAGCAAGCCTACGAGCAGTACTTC. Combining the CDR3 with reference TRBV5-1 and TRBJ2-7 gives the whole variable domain KAGVTQTPRYLIKTRGQQVTLSCSPISGHRSVSWYQQTPGQGLQFLFEYFSETQRNKGNFPGRFSGRQFSNSRSEMNVSTLELGDSALYLCASSMGGQQAYEQYFGPGTRLTVT.

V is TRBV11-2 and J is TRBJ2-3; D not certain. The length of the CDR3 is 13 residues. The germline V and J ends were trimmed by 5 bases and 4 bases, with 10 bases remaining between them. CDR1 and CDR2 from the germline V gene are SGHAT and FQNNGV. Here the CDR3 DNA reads TGTGCCAGCAGCCTCCCCCCCCCAGATACGCAGTATTTT. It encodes CASSLPPPDTQYF. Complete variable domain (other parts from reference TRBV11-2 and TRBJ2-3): EAGVAQSPRYKIIEKRQSVAFWCNPISGHATLYWYQQILGQGPKLLIQFQNNGVVDDSQLPKDRFSAERLKGVDSTLKIQPAKLEDSAVYLCASSLPPPDTQYFGPGTRLTVL.

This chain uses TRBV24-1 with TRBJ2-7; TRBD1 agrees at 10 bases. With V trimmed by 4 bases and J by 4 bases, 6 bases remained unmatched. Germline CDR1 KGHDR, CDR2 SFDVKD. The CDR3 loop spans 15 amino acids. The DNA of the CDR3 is TGTGCCACCAGTGACCCCGGGACAGGGGATTACGAGCAGTACTTC. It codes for CATSDPGTGDYEQYF.

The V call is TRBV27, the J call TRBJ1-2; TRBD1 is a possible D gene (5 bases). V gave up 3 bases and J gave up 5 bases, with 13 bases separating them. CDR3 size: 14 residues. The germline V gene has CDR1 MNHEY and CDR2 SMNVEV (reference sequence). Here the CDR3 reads CASSFFGGGYGYTF. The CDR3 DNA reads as TGTGCCAGCAGTTTCTTCGGGGGAGGGTATGGCTACACCTTC.

In nucleotides, the CDR3 is TGTGCCAGCAGTTTACAGGTCAGCAATCAGCCCCAGCATTTT. Translated, it gives CASSLQVSNQPQHF. This chain uses TRBV28 with TRBJ1-5; the D is unclear. Trimming removed 2 bases at V and 1 base at J, with 6 bases between. Germline lookup yields CDR1 MDHEN and CDR2 SYDVKM. The CDR3 extends over 14 amino acids.

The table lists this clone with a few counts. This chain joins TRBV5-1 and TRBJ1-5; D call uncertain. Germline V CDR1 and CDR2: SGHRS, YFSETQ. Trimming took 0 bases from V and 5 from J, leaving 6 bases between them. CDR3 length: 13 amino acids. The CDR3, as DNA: TGCGCCAGCAGCTTGGGCCCAGATCAGCCCCAGCATTTT. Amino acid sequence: CASSLGPDQPQHF. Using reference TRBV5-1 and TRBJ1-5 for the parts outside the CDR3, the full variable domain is KAGVTQTPRYLIKTRGQQVTLSCSPISGHRSVSWYQQTPGQGLQFLFEYFSETQRNKGNFPGRFSGRQFSNSRSEMNVSTLELGDSALYLCASSLGPDQPQHFGDGTRLSIL.

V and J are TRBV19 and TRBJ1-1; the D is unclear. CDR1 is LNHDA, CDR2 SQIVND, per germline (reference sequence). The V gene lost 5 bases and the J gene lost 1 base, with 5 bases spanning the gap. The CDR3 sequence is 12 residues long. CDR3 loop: CASSRGNTEAFF. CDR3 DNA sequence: TGTGCCAGTAGTCGCGGGAACACTGAAGCTTTCTTT.

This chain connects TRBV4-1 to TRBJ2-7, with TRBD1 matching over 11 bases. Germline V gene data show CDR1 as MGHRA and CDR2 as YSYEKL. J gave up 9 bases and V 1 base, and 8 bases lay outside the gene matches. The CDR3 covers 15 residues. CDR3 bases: TGCGCCAGCAGCCAAGTTGGGGGACAGGGGGTCGCGCAGTACTTC. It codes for CASSQVGGQGVAQYF.

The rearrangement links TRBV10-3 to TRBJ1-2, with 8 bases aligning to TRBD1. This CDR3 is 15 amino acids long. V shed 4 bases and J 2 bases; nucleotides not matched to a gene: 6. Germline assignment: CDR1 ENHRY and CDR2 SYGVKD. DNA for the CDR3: TGTGCCATCAGTGGTCAGGGGGCCGGGAACTATGGCTACACCTTC. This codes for CAISGQGAGNYGYTF.

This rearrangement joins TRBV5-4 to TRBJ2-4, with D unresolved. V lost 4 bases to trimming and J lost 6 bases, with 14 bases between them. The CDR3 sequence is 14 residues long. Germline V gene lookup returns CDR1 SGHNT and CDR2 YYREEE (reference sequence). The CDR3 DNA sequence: TGTGCCAGCAGCGGTAGCTTAGATGGAAACATTCAGTACTTC. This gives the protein CASSGSLDGNIQYF.

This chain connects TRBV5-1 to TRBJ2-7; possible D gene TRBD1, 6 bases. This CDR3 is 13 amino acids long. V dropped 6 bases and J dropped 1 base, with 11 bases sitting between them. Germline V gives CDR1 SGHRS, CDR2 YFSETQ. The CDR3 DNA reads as TGCGCCAGCACCGACAGGTTATCCTACGAGCAGTACTTC. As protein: CASTDRLSYEQYF.

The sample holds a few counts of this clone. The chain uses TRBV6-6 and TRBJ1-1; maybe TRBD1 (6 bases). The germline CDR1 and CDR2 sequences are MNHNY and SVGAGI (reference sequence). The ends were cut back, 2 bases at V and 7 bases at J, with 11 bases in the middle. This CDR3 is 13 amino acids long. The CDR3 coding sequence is TGTGCCAGCAGTTACGGACAGATAGGTGAAGCTTTCTTT. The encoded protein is CASSYGQIGEAFF.

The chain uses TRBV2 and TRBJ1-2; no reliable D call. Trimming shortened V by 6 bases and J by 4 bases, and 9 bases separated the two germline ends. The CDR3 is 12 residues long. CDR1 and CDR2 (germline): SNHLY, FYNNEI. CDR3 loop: CASSGRAYGYTF. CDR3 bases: TGTGCCAGCAGCGGGCGGGCCTATGGCTACACCTTC.

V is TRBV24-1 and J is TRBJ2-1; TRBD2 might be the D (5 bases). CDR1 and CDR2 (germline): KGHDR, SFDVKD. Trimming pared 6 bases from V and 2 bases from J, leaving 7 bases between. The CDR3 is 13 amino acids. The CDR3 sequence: CATSPGTYNEQFF. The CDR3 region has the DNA TGTGCCACCAGTCCGGGGACCTACAATGAGCAGTTCTTC.